Detailed here is one TCR beta chain. CDR1 is MNHEY, CDR2 SMNVEV, per germline (reference sequence). The CDR3 has 15 residues. The V and J ends lost 4 bases and 8 bases respectively, with 17 bases between them. The data belong to a study of cytotoxic CD8 clonotypes in ibrutinib-treated CLL. Study background: Of a cohort that held 11 relapsed/refractory and some 16 treatment-naive patients, 17 to 18 were IGHV unmutated.

Repertoires were generated with immunoSEQ multiplex PCR, while TCRdb's copy carries only in-frame clones and drops some. This table holds 55,000 to 60,000 clones, nearly 55% found once. Source: PBMCs, taken at disease progression, from a patient treated with ibrutinib. The source of this sequence is a human donor with chronic lymphocytic leukemia. The genes are TRBV27 and TRBJ1-4, with no clear D. CDR3 protein: CASSSGRATDEKLFF. For the CDR3, the DNA is TGTGCCAGCAGTTCGGGTAGGGCCACAGACGAAAAACTGTTTTTT.